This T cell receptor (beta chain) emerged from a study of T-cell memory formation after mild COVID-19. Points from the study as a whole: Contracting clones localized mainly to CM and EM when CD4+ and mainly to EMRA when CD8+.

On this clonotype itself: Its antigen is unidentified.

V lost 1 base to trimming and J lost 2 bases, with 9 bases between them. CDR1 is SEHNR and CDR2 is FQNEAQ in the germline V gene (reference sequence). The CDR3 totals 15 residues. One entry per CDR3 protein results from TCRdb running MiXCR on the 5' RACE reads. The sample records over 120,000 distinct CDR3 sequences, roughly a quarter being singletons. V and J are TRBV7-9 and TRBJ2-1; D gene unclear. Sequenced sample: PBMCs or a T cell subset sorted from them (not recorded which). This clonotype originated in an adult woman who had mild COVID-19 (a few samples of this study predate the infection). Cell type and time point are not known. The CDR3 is CASSLVGRAYNEQFF. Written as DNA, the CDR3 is TGTGCCAGCAGCTTAGTGGGAAGGGCCTACAATGAGCAGTTCTTC. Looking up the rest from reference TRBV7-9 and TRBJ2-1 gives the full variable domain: DTGVSQNPRHKITKRGQNVTFRCDPISEHNRLYWYRQTLGQGPEFLTYFQNEAQLEKSRLLSDRFSAERPKGSFSTLEIQRTEQGDSAMYLCASSLVGRAYNEQFFGPGTRLTVL.